The clone carrying this T cell receptor beta chain came up once. The sample is drawn from a study of low-dose radiotherapy and immunotherapy resistance in tumors. Study background: The study delivered 0.5 Gy per fraction every 2 weeks to Cohort 1, totaling 6.5 Gy. Administration of intravenous cyclophosphamide at 200 mg/m2 took place every two weeks, one day before radiation and immunotherapy.

TRAV and TRBV primers primed cDNA for both TCRalpha and TCRbeta. It was with a constant-region primer and a V-primer adapter that TCRs were amplified over approximately 20 PCR cycles. TCRdb itself ran the reads through MiXCR, one entry per CDR3 protein. The sample contains about 64,000 distinct CDR3 sequences, more than 25% of which appear only once. The V end was cut by 4 bases, the J end by 2 bases, with 11 bases between. This CDR3 has 14 residues. Germline V lookup: CDR1 SNHLY, CDR2 FYNNEI. The sample's time point: before trial treatment. The therapy administered to donors comprised nivolumab, ipilimumab, aspirin, low-dose cyclophosphamide and low-dose radiotherapy. Advanced solid tumors without tumor-infiltrating lymphocytes were required for inclusion.

This receptor was taken from a male donor with rectosigmoid adenocarcinoma. The V call is TRBV2, the J call TRBJ1-2; tentative D call: TRBD1 (5 bases). Sequencing used PBMCs, obtained before treatment. Here the CDR3 reads CASSVRQTNYGYTF. In nucleotides, the CDR3 is TGTGCCAGCAGTGTACGACAGACCAACTATGGCTACACCTTC.